This T cell receptor (beta chain) emerged from a study of blood T cell repertoires in COVID-19. On the study more broadly: The United States, Italy and Spain were the sources of the acute and convalescent COVID-19 samples. Sample material is recorded as cDNA or gDNA derived from T cells, B-cell-depleted T cells, or PBMCs.

The CDR3 sequence is 15 residues long. Germline assignment: CDR1 SGHTA and CDR2 FQGTGA. J gave up 0 bases and V 5 bases, and 3 bases lay outside the gene matches. Participants came from under 30 US areas, aged about 18 to 100 years. Membership in each cohort depended on participant-reported clinical history. Generated by immunoSEQ multiplex PCR, the TCRdb table keeps only in-frame clones and is missing some. The sample carries 350,000 to 450,000 clones, 85% to 90% recorded once. The V and J genes are TRBV7-3 and TRBJ2-1; TRBD2 matches at 8 bases. This receptor was identified in a woman aged 30 to 39 who had recovered from COVID-19. The source material was PBMCs or T cells enriched from blood (not recorded which). The CDR3 is CASSTGTSSYNEQFF. The CDR3, as DNA: TGTGCCAGCAGCACCGGGACTAGCTCCTACAATGAGCAGTTCTTC.